The next 4 T cell receptor beta chains were all read from a single sample in a study of OX40 agonist ivuxolimab in advanced cancers. Sequencing used immunoSEQ multiplex PCR; TCRdb keeps in-frame clones, though not all of them. The table shows some 50,000 clones, with about three quarters occurring only once. This material consisted of CD4+ or CD8+ T cells sorted from blood, taken in a trial of the OX40 agonist ivuxolimab. These receptors were taken from an adult with an advanced solid tumor such as melanoma, head and neck, liver or kidney cancer.

This clone was seen once. The chain carries TRBV7-2 and TRBJ2-1, with 8 positions matching TRBD2. The CDR3 contains 16 residues. V dropped 2 bases and J dropped 4; count of bases not matched to a gene: 7. The germline gives CDR1 SGHTA, CDR2 FQGNSA. In DNA form, the CDR3 reads TGTGCCAGCAGCTTATCCCCTAGCGGGCAATACAATGAGCAGTTCTTC. Amino acid sequence: CASSLSPSGQYNEQFF.

The chain has TRBV7-2 and TRBJ2-5; unclear D gene. V gave up 2 bases and J gave up 0 bases, with 4 bases separating them. The CDR3 contains 13 residues. Germline CDR1 and CDR2: SGHTA and FQGNSA. The CDR3 sequence is CASSLFNQETQYF. The CDR3 DNA is TGTGCCAGCAGCTTATTCAACCAAGAGACCCAGTACTTC.

About this clone itself: Other nucleotide sequences in the sample specify the same CDR3. The rearrangement uses TRBV2 and TRBJ2-7; D is ambiguous. This CDR3 is built from 14 residues. Germline V gene lookup returns CDR1 SNHLY and CDR2 FYNNEI. Trimming removed 6 bases at V and 4 bases at J, with 16 bases between. The CDR3 spells CASSEWYRPYEQYF. The CDR3 bases are TGTGCCAGCAGCGAATGGTACAGACCTTACGAGCAGTACTTC. The full variable domain, completed using reference TRBV2 and TRBJ2-7, is EPEVTQTPSHQVTQMGQEVILRCVPISNHLYFYWYRQILGQKVEFLVSFYNNEISEKSEIFDDQFSVERPDGSNFTLKIRSTKLEDSAMYFCASSEWYRPYEQYFGPGTRLTVT.

V is TRBV7-9 and J is TRBJ1-1; no reliable D call. This CDR3 is 12 amino acids long. Looked up from germline, CDR1 is SEHNR and CDR2 is FQNEAQ (reference sequence). V was shortened by 1 base and J by 3 bases, with 3 bases between the two germline ends. The CDR3 DNA sequence: TGTGCCAGCAGCTTAGTAGACACTGAAGCTTTCTTT. Translated: CASSLVDTEAFF. Combining the CDR3 with reference TRBV7-9 and TRBJ1-1 gives the whole variable domain DTGVSQNPRHKITKRGQNVTFRCDPISEHNRLYWYRQTLGQGPEFLTYFQNEAQLEKSRLLSDRFSAERPKGSFSTLEIQRTEQGDSAMYLCASSLVDTEAFFGQGTRLTVV.